This T cell receptor beta chain was recovered during a study of OX40 agonist ivuxolimab in advanced cancers. Produced via immunoSEQ multiplex PCR; TCRdb's table is partial and in-frame only. This sample carries tens of thousands of clones, 89% of them seen once, and the ten largest clones take around 0.4%. The CDR3 is 13 amino acids. This material consisted of CD4+ or CD8+ T cells sorted from blood, taken in a trial of the OX40 agonist ivuxolimab. This sequence was found in an adult with an advanced solid tumor such as melanoma, head and neck, liver or kidney cancer. The V and J genes are TRBV21-1 and TRBJ2-5; no DNA check was done on the table's D call, TRBD1. TRBV21-1 is recorded as a pseudogene. The CDR3 sequence is CASSADRVETQYF. CDR3 DNA sequence: TGTGCCAGCAGCGCTGACAGGGTGGAGACCCAGTACTTC.